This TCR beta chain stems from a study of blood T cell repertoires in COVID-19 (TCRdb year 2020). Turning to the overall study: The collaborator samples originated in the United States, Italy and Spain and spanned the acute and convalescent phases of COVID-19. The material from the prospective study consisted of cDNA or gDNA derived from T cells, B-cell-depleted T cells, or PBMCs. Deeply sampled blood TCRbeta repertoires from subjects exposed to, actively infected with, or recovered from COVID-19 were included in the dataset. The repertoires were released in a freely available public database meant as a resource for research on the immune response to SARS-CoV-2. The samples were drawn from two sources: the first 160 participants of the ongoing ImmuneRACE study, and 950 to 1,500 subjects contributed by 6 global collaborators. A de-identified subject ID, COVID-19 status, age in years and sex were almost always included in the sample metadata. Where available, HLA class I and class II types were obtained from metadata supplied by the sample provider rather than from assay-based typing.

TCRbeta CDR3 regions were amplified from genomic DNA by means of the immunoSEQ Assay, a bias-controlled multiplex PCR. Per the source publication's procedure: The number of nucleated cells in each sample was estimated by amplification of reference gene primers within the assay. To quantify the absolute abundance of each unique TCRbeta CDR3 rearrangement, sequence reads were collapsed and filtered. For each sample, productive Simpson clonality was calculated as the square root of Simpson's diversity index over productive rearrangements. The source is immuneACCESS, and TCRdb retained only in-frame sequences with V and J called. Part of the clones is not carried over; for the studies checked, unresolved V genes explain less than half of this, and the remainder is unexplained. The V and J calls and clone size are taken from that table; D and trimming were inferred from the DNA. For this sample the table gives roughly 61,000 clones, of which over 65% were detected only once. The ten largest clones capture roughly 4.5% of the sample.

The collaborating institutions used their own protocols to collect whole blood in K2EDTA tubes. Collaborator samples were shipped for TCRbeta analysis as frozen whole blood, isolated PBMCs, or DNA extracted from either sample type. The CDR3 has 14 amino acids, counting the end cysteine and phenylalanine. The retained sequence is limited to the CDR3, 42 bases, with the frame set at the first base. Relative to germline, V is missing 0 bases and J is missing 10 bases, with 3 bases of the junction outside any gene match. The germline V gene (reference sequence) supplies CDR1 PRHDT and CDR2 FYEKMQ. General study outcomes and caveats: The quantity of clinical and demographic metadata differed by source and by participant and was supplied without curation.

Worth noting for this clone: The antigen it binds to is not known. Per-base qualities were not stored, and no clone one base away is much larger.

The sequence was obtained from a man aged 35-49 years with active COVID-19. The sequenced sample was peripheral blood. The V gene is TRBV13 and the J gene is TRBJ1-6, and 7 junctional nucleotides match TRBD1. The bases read TGTGCCAGCAGCTTAGGACAGGGGAAGTCACCCCTCCACTTT. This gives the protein CASSLGQGKSPLHF.